This is a list of T cell receptor beta chains from one sample in a study of cytomegalovirus exposure and HLA in healthy donors. Method: immunoSEQ multiplex PCR; TCRdb's copy keeps in-frame clones and lacks some. Among some 100,000 clones listed, around 79% were seen once. Sequenced input: PBMCs. These receptors all stem from a male donor in good health and CMV-seropositive. Both conserved end residues are part of each CDR3.

TRBV5-4	TRBJ1-1	18	CASSLGYEGGGRNTEAFF
TRBV5-1	TRBJ2-6	21	CASSLARVGRDQNSGANVLTF
TRBV6-6	TRBJ1-5	16	CASSYSLGASNQPQHF
TRBV28	TRBJ1-1	16	CASSTTGTKSGSEAFF
TRBV2	TRBJ2-3	15	CASKLIGFGTDTQYF
TRBV28	TRBJ1-2	13	CASSPDTNYGYTF
TRBV25-1	TRBJ2-2	16	CASSDTSGETTGELFF
TRBV5-4	TRBJ2-3	16	CASSRPSGGNTDTQYF
TRBV5-5	TRBJ1-5	14	CASSRQYSNQPQHF
TRBV6-1	TRBJ1-1	14	CASSEDFPGTEAFF
TRBV7-8	TRBJ2-7	16	CASSASRLGGPDEQYF
TRBV4-1	TRBJ2-3	14	CASSHPSGTDTQYF
TRBV7-2	TRBJ2-7	16	CASSLASTGVYYEQYF
TRBV7-9	TRBJ1-6	14	CASSFGQGPAPLHF
TRBV2	TRBJ2-1	14	CASSVDQNVNEQFF
TRBV18	TRBJ1-4	17	CASSPTVQGARNEKLFF
TRBV7-2	TRBJ1-2	13	CASSTDRGYGYTF
TRBV5-4	TRBJ2-5	12	CASSPNQETQYF
TRBV6-6	TRBJ2-5	12	CASSLARETQYF
TRBV2	TRBJ2-1	15	CASIRQGWRYNEQFF
TRBV5-1	TRBJ2-6	14	CASTRTAGANVLTF
TRBV10-3	TRBJ1-1	16	CAISARDRLLNTEAFF
TRBV12-5	TRBJ2-1	17	CASGLVQGPGPYNEQFF
TRBV10-3	TRBJ2-3	16	CAISELTSGHTDTQYF
TRBV5-1	TRBJ1-2	14	CASSLEGQGNGYTF
TRBV28	TRBJ2-7	13	CASSRTGGYEQYF
TRBV15	TRBJ1-1	17	CATSRVRMRGLNTEAFF
TRBV6-1	TRBJ2-7	13	CASSESRSYEQYF
TRBV7-9	TRBJ2-3	15	CASSPGQGHTDTQYF
TRBV7-6	TRBJ1-2	14	CASSPIRDSYGYTF
TRBV29-1	TRBJ2-5	11	CSVSSSETQYF
TRBV11-2	TRBJ2-3	16	CASSSYHRVGPDTQYF
TRBV7-2	TRBJ2-1	15	CASTPQGGGYNEQFF
TRBV7-9	TRBJ2-3	16	CASSSGRGLPTDTQYF
TRBV6-6	TRBJ2-2	16	CASSYRTSGNTGELFF
TRBV5-6	TRBJ1-6	17	CASSLFDSRGEVSPLHF